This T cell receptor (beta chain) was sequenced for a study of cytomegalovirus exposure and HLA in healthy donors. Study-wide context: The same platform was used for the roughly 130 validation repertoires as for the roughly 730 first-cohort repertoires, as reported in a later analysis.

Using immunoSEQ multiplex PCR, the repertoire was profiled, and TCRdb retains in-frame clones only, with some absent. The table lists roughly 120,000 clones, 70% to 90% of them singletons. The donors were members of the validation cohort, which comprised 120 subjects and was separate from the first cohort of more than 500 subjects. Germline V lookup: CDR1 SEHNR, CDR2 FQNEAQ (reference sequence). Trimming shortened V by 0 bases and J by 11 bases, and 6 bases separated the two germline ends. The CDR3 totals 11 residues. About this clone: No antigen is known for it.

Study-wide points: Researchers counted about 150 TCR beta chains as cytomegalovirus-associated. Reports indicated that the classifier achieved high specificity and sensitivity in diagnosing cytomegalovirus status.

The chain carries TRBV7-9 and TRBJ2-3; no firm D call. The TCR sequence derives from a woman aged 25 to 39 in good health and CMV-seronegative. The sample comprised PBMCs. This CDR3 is CASSLAPGQYF. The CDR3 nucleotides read TGTGCCAGCAGCTTAGCGCCAGGGCAGTATTTT. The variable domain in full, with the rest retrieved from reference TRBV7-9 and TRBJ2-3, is DTGVSQNPRHKITKRGQNVTFRCDPISEHNRLYWYRQTLGQGPEFLTYFQNEAQLEKSRLLSDRFSAERPKGSFSTLEIQRTEQGDSAMYLCASSLAPGQYFGPGTRLTVL.